Listed below are T cell receptor beta chains from one sample, sequenced in a study of blood T cell repertoires in COVID-19. Measured with immunoSEQ multiplex PCR; TCRdb has only the in-frame clones, and not every one. The repertoire holds 450,000 or so clones, roughly 90% seen once, with 0.8% to 1% in the top ten. Source material: peripheral blood. These receptors all stem from a man aged 18 to 35 with COVID-19, enrolled during active disease. CDR3s include the opening cysteine and the closing phenylalanine or tryptophan. Each record gives: D gene, clone size, V gene, J gene, CDR3 protein, CDR3 DNA. The D gene is left open where the match is weak. A clone size is listed for some rows: how often the clone was seen (once, few, many), or a class if it is expanded.

TRBD2,-,TRBV5-4,TRBJ2-3,CASSIAGASTDTQYF,TGTGCCAGCAGCATAGCGGGGGCTAGCACAGATACGCAGTATTTT
TRBD2,-,TRBV10-1,TRBJ2-1,CASSDAGAGGRYNEQFF,TGCGCCAGCAGTGATGCGGGAGCGGGAGGGAGGTACAATGAGCAGTTCTTC
-,-,TRBV23-1,TRBJ1-4,CASSQSSGPGNEKLFF,TGCGCCAGCAGTCAATCTTCAGGGCCGGGTAATGAAAAACTGTTTTTT
TRBD2,-,TRBV9,TRBJ2-5,CASSVGTSGSFEETQYF,TGTGCCAGCAGCGTAGGGACTAGCGGGAGTTTTGAAGAGACCCAGTACTTC
TRBD2,-,TRBV11-2,TRBJ2-3,CASSTRLAGPTDTQYF,TGTGCCAGCAGCACCCGACTAGCGGGGCCCACAGATACGCAGTATTTT
TRBD1,-,TRBV2,TRBJ2-3,CASNPGQGRTDTQYF,TGTGCCAGCAACCCGGGACAGGGTAGGACAGATACGCAGTATTTT
TRBD1,once,TRBV18,TRBJ2-7,CASSPLEGRGREQYF,TGTGCCAGCTCACCACTCGAGGGCAGGGGGCGCGAGCAGTACTTC
TRBD1,-,TRBV5-1,TRBJ1-1,CASSKGQGATEAFF,TGCGCCAGCAGCAAAGGACAGGGGGCCACTGAAGCTTTCTTT
-,-,TRBV5-1,TRBJ1-2,CASSRGGSVDYGYTF,TGCGCCAGCAGCCGCGGGGGTTCGGTGGACTATGGCTACACCTTC
TRBD1,-,TRBV5-4,TRBJ2-7,CASSLDPGGQYF,TGTGCCAGCAGCTTGGACCCAGGGGGGCAGTACTTC
TRBD1,-,TRBV6-5,TRBJ1-4,CASAGQAANEKLFF,TGTGCCAGCGCAGGACAGGCGGCTAATGAAAAACTGTTTTTT
-,-,TRBV6-2/TRBV6-3,TRBJ2-7,CASSPQRSTYEQYF,TGTGCCAGCAGCCCCCAGCGGTCGACCTACGAGCAGTACTTC
-,-,TRBV4-2,TRBJ2-2,CASSQEGAGTGELFF,TGTGCCAGCAGCCAAGAAGGAGCAGGGACCGGGGAGCTGTTTTTT
-,-,TRBV19,TRBJ1-5,CASSITGRANQPQHF,TGTGCCAGTAGTATTACAGGGAGGGCCAATCAGCCCCAGCATTTT
TRBD1,-,TRBV9,TRBJ1-5,CASSGTGNQPQHF,TGTGCCAGCAGCGGGACAGGGAATCAGCCCCAGCATTTT
TRBD2,-,TRBV11-2,TRBJ2-7,CASSSTGTSGTNSYEQYF,TGTGCCAGCAGCTCTACCGGGACTAGCGGGACTAACTCCTACGAGCAGTACTTC
TRBD1,-,TRBV10-2,TRBJ2-7,CASRDRSFYEQYF,TGCGCCAGCAGGGACAGGAGCTTTTACGAGCAGTACTTC